The clone carrying this TCR beta chain has only a few counts. The length of the CDR3 is 15 residues. V shed 0 bases and J shed 4 bases, with 12 bases lying between them. Germline V gene sequence: CDR1 SGHDT, CDR2 YYEEEE. The data originate from a study of blood T cell repertoires in COVID-19. Study as a whole: COVID-19 samples collected from the United States, Italy and Spain covered acute and convalescent phases. PBMCs, B-cell-depleted T cells, or T cells were the source of the cDNA or gDNA that made up the material.

Original analysis: Amplification with reference gene primers provided the estimates of nucleated cell counts. TCRdb keeps only in-frame clones here, not all; method: immunoSEQ multiplex PCR. V and J calls and clone size are copied from that table; D and trimming were computed from the DNA. The sample lists 150,000 to 200,000 clones, approximately 79% occurring once. The sequenced material came from PBMCs or T cells enriched from blood (not recorded which). The clonotype originates from a woman aged 60-75 years with acute COVID-19. The chain has TRBV5-6 and TRBJ2-3; D not resolved. As DNA, the CDR3 is TGTGCCAGCAGCTTGGTGGCCAACCAGGCAGATACGCAGTATTTT. It translates to CASSLVANQADTQYF. The full variable domain, rest sourced from reference TRBV5-6 and TRBJ2-3, is DAGVTQSPTHLIKTRGQQVTLRCSPKSGHDTVSWYQQALGQGPQFIFQYYEEEERQRGNFPDRFSGHQFPNYSSELNVNALLLGDSALYLCASSLVANQADTQYFGPGTRLTVL.